Detailed here is one T cell receptor (beta chain). As yet, its antigen is unknown. The CDR3 length is 11 residues. Germline assignment: CDR1 GTSNPN and CDR2 SVGIG (reference sequence). Trimming took off 2 bases at V and 6 bases at J, with 6 bases between the two ends. TCRdb's copy holds only in-frame clones and misses some; the assay was immunoSEQ multiplex PCR. Among roughly 11,000 clones listed, 25% to 30% were seen once. This entry comes from a study of T cells in localized non-small cell lung cancer. Notes on the study in general: Appearing in adjacent lung were a median about 60 of the top 100 tumor clones. An association was observed between higher blood T cell density and longer overall survival. Measurement of T cell clonality placed uninvolved adjacent lung highest, above the level in tumor. As only one tumor region underwent sequencing, heterogeneity remains possible.

The material sequenced was lung tumor tissue, taken before any cancer treatment. This sequence was found in a man between 35 and 75 years old with stage I lung adenocarcinoma. J is TRBJ2-3 and V is TRBV30; D gene uncertain. The CDR3 sequence: CAWSLSDTQYF. The CDR3 nucleotides are TGTGCCTGGAGTTTAAGTGATACGCAGTATTTT.